The 7 T cell receptor beta chains given below trace back to one sample, sequenced in a study of molecular identifiers for immune sequencing clone quantification. Using its own MiXCR run on the PCR reads, TCRdb lists one record per CDR3 protein. The sample holds around 460,000 distinct CDR3 sequences; over 20% are singletons and the top ten take approximately 0.8%. The sample comprised naive CD8+ T cells from blood, with Jurkat cell RNA spiked in. Subset noted: FACS-sorted CD8+CD4-CCR7+CD45RA+ naive T cells. The origin of the receptors is a human donor in good health. Some libraries in this study had Jurkat cell RNA spiked in.

Turning to this clonotype: With a much larger clone just one base away, this may be a read error. The chain employs TRBV9 and TRBJ1-5; no reliable D call. The CDR3 consists of 14 residues. Per the germline V gene, CDR1 is SGDLS and CDR2 is YYNGEE. The CDR3 DNA reads TGTGCCAGCAGCGTAGAAGGTAGCAATCAGCTCCAGCATTTT. Its translation is CASSVEGSNQLQHF.

The table lists this clonotype with a few counts. The V call is TRBV11-2, the J call TRBJ2-7; 8 bases line up with TRBD2. V trimming: 7 bases; J trimming: 0 bases; junction bases outside the gene matches: 11. There are 16 residues in the CDR3. Germline loops: CDR1 SGHAT, CDR2 FQNNGV. DNA for the CDR3: TGTGCCAGCACCATCCACCCCCGGGGGGGCTCCTACGAGCAGTACTTC. It yields the protein CASTIHPRGGSYEQYF.

This clonotype was detected a few times. This chain connects TRBV10-3 to TRBJ2-7; D might be TRBD2 (6 bases). Between the trimmed V and J ends, which lost 0 bases and 0 bases, there was a span of 6 bases. Germline V gene sequence: CDR1 ENHRY, CDR2 SYGVKD. The CDR3 totals 14 residues. The chain's CDR3 is CAISESGLSYEQYF. The CDR3 DNA follows: TGTGCCATCAGTGAGTCGGGACTCTCCTACGAGCAGTACTTC.

The rearrangement joins TRBV9 to TRBJ2-1, with D maybe TRBD2 (5 bases). The CDR3 covers 14 residues. V shed 1 base and J shed 8 bases, with 13 bases lying between them. Germline CDR1 is SGDLS and CDR2 is YYNGEE. The CDR3 reads CASSVLRAQDEQFF. CDR3 bases: TGTGCCAGCAGCGTATTGCGGGCTCAGGATGAGCAGTTCTTC.

This clonotype was counted many times. The chain has TRBV5-1 and TRBJ2-7; 7 bases map to TRBD1. This CDR3 has 15 amino acids. V trimming: 3 bases; J trimming: 2 bases; junction bases outside the gene matches: 8. Looked up from germline, CDR1 is SGHRS and CDR2 is YFSETQ. The CDR3 spells CASSSNYGTAYEQYF. The CDR3 DNA reads as TGCGCCAGCAGCTCGAACTACGGGACAGCCTACGAGCAGTACTTC.

The V call is TRBV19, the J call TRBJ2-7, with 11 bases fitting TRBD1. The CDR3 has 15 residues. Germline V gene lookup returns CDR1 LNHDA and CDR2 SQIVND (reference sequence). V trimming: 4 bases; J trimming: 5 bases; junction bases outside the gene matches: 7. The CDR3 reads CASSTRDRGLDEQYF. Here the CDR3 DNA reads TGTGCCAGTAGTACCCGGGACAGGGGGTTGGACGAGCAGTACTTC.

This clonotype showed up just a few times. A clone one base away is much larger, so this may be a read error. The CDR3 end shows no conserved phenylalanine or tryptophan, and so a read error is likely. V and J are TRBV7-6 and TRBJ2-7; 7 bases align to TRBD1. This CDR3 comprises 14 residues. Germline V gene lookup returns CDR1 SGHVS and CDR2 FNYEAQ. With V trimmed by 1 base and J by 3 bases, 3 bases remained unmatched. The CDR3: CASSLGTGNYEQYL. The CDR3 nucleotides are TGTGCCAGCAGCTTAGGGACAGGAAACTACGAGCAGTACCTC.